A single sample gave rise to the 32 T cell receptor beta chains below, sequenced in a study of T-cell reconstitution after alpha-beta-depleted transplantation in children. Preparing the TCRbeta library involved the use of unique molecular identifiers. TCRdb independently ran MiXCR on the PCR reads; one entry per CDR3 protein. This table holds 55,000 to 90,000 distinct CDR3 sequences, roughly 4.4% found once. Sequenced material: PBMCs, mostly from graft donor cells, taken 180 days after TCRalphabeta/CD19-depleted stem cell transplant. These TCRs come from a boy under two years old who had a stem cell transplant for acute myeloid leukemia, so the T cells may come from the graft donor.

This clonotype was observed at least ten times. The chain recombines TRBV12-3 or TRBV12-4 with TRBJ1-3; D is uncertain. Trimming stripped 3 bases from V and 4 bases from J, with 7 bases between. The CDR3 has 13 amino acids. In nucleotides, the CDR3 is TGTGCCAGCAGTTTTCATCTCGGAAACACCATATATTTT. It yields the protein CASSFHLGNTIYF.

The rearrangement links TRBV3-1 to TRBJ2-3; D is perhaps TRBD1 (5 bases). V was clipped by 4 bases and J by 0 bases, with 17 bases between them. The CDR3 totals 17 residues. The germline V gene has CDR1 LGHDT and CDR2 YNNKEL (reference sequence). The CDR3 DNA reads TGTGCCAGCAGCCCCCGGAGAAGACAGCCTAGCACAGATACGCAGTATTTT. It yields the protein CASSPRRRQPSTDTQYF.

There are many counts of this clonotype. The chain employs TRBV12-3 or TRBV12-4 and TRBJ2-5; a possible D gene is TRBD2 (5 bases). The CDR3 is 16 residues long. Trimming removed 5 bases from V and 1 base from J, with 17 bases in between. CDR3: CASSPGRGGRQETQYF. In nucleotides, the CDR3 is TGTGCCAGCAGTCCAGGACGAGGAGGACGCCAAGAGACCCAGTACTTC.

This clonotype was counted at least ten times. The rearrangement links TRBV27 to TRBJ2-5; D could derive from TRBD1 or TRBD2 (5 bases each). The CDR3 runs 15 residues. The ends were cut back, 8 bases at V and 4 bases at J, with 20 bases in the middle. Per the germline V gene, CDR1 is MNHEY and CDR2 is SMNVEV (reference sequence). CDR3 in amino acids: CASAPRGQVGETQYF. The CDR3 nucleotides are TGTGCCAGCGCCCCTCGGGGCCAGGTTGGAGAGACCCAGTACTTC.

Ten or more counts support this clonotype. CDR3: CASSRDGTLQTDTQYF. CDR3 sequence (DNA): TGTGCCAGCAGCCGGGACGGCACCCTTCAGACAGATACGCAGTATTTT. The V gene is TRBV3-1, the J gene TRBJ2-3; D is tentatively TRBD1 or TRBD2 (5 bases each). Trimming removed 4 bases from V and 3 bases from J, with 17 bases in between. The CDR3 has 16 residues. Germline values: CDR1 LGHDT, CDR2 YNNKEL (reference sequence).

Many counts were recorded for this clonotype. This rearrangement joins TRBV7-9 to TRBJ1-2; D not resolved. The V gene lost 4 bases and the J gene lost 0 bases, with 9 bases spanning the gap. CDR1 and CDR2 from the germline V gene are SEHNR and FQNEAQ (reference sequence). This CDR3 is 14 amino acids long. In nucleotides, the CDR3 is TGTGCCAGCAGCTCCGCCGGATCTAACTATGGCTACACCTTC. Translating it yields CASSSAGSNYGYTF.

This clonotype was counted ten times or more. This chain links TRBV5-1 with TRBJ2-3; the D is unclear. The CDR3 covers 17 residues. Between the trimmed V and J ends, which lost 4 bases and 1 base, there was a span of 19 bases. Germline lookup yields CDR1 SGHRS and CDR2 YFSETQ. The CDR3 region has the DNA TGCGCCAGCAGCGCCCGTAACTACGCCGGAGGCACAGATACGCAGTATTTT. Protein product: CASSARNYAGGTDTQYF.

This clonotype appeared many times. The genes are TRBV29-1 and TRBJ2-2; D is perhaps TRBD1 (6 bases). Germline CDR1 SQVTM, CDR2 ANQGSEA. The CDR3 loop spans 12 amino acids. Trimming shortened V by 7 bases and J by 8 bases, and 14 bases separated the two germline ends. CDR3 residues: CSGGHRVGELFF. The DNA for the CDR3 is TGCAGCGGGGGACACAGGGTTGGGGAGCTGTTTTTT.

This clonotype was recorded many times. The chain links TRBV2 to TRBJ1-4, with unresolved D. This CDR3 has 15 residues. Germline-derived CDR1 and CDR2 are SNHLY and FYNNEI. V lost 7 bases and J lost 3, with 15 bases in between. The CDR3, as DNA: TGTGCCAGCACGGGAGGGAGCGAGGCTAATGAAAAACTGTTTTTT. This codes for CASTGGSEANEKLFF.

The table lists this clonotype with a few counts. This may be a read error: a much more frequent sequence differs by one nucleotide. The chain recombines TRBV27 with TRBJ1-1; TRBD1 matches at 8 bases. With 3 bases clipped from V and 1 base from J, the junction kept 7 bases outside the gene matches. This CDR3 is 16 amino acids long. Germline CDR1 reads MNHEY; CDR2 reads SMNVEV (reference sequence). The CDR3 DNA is TGTGCCAGCAGTTTTGGGCCGACAGGGGCGAACACTGAAGCTTTCTTT. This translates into CASSFGPTGANTEAFF.

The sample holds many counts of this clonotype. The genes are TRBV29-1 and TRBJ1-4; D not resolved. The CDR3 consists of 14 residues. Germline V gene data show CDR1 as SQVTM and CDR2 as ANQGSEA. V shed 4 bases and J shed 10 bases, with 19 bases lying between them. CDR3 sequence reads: CSVAAAGPRGKLFF. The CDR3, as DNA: TGCAGCGTTGCCGCGGCAGGCCCGAGAGGAAAACTGTTTTTT.

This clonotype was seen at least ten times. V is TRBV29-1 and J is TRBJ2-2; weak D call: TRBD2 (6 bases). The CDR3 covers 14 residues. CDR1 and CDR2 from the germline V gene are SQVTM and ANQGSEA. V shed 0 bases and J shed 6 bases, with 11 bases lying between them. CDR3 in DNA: TGCAGCGTTGAAGAAGCATCGGGGGCCGGGGAGCTGTTTTTT. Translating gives CSVEEASGAGELFF.

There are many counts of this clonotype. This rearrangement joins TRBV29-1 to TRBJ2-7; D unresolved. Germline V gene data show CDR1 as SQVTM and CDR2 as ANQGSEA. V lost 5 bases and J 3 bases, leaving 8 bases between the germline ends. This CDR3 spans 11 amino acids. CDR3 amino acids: CSVLNSYEQYF. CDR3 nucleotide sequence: TGCAGCGTTTTGAACAGCTACGAGCAGTACTTC.

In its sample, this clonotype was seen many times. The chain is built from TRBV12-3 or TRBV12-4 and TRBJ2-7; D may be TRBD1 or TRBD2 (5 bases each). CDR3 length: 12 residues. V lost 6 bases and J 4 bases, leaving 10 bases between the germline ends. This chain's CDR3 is CASSRGPYEQYF. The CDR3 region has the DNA TGTGCCAGCAGCCGGGGCCCATACGAGCAGTACTTC.

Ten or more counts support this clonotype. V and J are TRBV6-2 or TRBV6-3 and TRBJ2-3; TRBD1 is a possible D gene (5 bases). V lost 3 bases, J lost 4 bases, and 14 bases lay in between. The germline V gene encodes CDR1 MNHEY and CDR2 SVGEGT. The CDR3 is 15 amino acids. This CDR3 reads CASSYLAGKADTQYF. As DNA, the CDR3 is TGTGCCAGCAGTTATCTGGCAGGGAAGGCAGATACGCAGTATTTT.

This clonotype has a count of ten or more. This CDR3 reads CASRPPDRLTGELFF. The DNA of the CDR3 is TGTGCCAGCAGACCGCCGGACAGGTTGACCGGGGAGCTGTTTTTT. The chain carries TRBV7-9 and TRBJ2-2, with 7 bases fitting TRBD1. Germline V gene data show CDR1 as SEHNR and CDR2 as FQNEAQ (reference sequence). CDR3 length: 15 amino acids. V gave up 6 bases and J gave up 5 bases; unmatched junction bases: 9.

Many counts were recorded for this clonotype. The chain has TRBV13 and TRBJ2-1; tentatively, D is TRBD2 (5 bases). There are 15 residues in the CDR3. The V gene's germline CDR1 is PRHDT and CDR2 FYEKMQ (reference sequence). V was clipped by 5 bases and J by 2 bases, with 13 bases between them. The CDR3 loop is CASSPGSGTYNEQFF. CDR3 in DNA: TGTGCCAGCAGCCCCGGATCCGGGACCTACAATGAGCAGTTCTTC.

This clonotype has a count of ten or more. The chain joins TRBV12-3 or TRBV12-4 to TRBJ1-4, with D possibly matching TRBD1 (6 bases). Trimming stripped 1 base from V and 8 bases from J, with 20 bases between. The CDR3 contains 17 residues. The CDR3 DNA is TGTGCCAGCAGTTTAGGTGGGGGCAGGGTTGAAGAGGAAAAACTGTTTTTT. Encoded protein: CASSLGGGRVEEEKLFF.

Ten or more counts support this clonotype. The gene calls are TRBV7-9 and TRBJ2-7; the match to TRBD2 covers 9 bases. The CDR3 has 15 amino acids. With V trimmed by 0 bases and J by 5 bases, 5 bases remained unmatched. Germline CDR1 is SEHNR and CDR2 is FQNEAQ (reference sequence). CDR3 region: CASSLASGGHHEQYF. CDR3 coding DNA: TGTGCCAGCAGCTTAGCAAGCGGGGGGCACCACGAGCAGTACTTC.

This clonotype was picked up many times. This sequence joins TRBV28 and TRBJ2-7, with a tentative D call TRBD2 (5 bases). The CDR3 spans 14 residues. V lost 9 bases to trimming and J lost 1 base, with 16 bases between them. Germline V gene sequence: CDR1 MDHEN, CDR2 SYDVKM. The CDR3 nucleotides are TGTGCCAGTAGACCAGTCCGAGGGTCCTACGAGCAGTACGTC. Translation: CASRPVRGSYEQYV.

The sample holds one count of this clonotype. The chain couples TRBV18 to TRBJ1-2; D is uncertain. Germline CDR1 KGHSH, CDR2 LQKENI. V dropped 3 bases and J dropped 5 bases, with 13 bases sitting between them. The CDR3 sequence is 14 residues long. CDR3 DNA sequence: TGTGCCAGCTCACCGGCCGGATCTGGGTATGGCTACACCTTC. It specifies CASSPAGSGYGYTF.

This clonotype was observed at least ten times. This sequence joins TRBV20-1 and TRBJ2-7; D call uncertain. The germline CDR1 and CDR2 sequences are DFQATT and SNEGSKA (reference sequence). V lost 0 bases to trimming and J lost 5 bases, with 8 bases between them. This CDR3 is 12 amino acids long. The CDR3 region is CSARDQPDEQYF. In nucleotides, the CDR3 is TGCAGTGCTAGAGATCAGCCGGACGAGCAGTACTTC.

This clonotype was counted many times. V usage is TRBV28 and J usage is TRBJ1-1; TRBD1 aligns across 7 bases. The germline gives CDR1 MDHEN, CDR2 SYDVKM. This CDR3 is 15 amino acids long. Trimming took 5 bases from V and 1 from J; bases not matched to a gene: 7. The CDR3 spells CASSPPTGSNTEAFF. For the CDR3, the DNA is TGTGCCAGCAGTCCCCCGACAGGGTCGAACACTGAAGCTTTCTTT.

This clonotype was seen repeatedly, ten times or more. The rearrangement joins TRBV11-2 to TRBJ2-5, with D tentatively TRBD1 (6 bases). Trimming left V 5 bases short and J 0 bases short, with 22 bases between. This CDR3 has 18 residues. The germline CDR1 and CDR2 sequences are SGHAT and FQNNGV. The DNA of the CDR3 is TGTGCCAGCAGCCCCCAACCCGGACGGACAGTGTACCAAGAGACCCAGTACTTC. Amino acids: CASSPQPGRTVYQETQYF.

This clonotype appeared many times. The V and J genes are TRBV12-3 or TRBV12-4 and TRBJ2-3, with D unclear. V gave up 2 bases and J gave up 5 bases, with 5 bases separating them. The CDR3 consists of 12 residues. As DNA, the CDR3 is TGTGCCAGCAGTTTAAGGGTAGATACGCAGTATTTT. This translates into CASSLRVDTQYF.

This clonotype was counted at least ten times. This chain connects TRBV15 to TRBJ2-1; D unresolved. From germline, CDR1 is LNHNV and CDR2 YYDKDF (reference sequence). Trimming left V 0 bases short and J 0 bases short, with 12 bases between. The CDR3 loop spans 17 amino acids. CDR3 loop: CATSRDGSQSSYNEQFF. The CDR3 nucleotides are TGTGCCACCAGCAGAGATGGCAGCCAGAGCTCCTACAATGAGCAGTTCTTC.

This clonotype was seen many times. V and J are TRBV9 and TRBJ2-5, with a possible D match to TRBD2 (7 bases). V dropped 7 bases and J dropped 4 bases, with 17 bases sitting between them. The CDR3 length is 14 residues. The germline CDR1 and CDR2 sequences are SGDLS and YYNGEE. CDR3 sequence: CASSRGGGGETQYF. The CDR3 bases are TGTGCCAGCTCGAGGGGGGGGGGCGGAGAGACCCAGTACTTC.

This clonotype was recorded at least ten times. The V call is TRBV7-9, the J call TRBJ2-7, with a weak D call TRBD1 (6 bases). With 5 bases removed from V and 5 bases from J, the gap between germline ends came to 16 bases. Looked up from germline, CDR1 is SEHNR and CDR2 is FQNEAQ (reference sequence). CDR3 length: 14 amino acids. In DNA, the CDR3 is TGTGCCAGCAGCCGAAGTGGCAGGGGTCACGAGCAGTACGTC. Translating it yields CASSRSGRGHEQYV.

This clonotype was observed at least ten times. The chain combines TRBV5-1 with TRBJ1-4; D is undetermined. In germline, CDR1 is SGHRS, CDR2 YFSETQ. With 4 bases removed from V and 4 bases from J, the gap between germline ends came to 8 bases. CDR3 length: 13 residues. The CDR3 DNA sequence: TGCGCCAGCAGCCGAGGGAGTAATGAAAAACTGTTTTTT. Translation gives CASSRGSNEKLFF.

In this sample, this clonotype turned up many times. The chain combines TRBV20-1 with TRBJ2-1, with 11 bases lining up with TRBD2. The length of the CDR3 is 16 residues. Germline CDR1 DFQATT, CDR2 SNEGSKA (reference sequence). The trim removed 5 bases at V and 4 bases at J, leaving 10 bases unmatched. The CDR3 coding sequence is TGCAGTGCTGTATCCGCCGGGACTAGCGGATACAATGAGCAGTTCTTC. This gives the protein CSAVSAGTSGYNEQFF.

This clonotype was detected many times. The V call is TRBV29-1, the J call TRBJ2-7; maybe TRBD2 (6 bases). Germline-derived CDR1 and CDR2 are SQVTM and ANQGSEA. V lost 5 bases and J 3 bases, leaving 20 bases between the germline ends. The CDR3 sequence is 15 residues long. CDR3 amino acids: CSVIRQGPGVYEQYF. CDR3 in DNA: TGCAGCGTTATACGCCAGGGCCCGGGGGTCTACGAGCAGTACTTC.

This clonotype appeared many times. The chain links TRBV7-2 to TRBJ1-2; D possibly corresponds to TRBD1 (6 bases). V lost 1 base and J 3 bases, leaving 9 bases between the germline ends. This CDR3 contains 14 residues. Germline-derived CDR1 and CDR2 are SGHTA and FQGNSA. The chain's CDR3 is CASSLEGGYYGYTF. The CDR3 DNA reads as TGTGCCAGCAGCTTAGAGGGGGGTTACTATGGCTACACCTTC.